The subject of this entry is one TCR beta chain. Its specificity is not known. One entry per CDR3 protein, called by TCRdb with MiXCR from the RT-PCR reads. The sample records hundreds of thousands of distinct CDR3 sequences, about an eighth being singletons. The data were obtained in a study of response to subunit inactivated influenza vaccine. Overall study results and limits: T cells newly recruited by each seasonal influenza vaccination are few, the authors suggested.

V was clipped by 5 bases and J by 5 bases; unmatched bases: 12. The CDR3 contains 18 residues. Germline V gene data show CDR1 as DFQATT and CDR2 as SNEGSKA (reference sequence). The source is a man between 45 and 60 years old who received an inactivated influenza vaccine. This sample comprised PBMCs from blood, obtained on the day of vaccination. The rearrangement uses TRBV20-1 and TRBJ2-2; 15 bases fit TRBD2. CDR3 bases: TGCAGTGCTCCGGACCAAATTGGGACTAGCGGGAGGACCGGGGAGCTGTTTTTT. Amino acid sequence: CSAPDQIGTSGRTGELFF.